This entry features one TCR beta chain sequence. The antigen this receptor binds is unknown. No quality values exist for individual bases; no much larger clone is one base distant. Using the deep immunoSEQ assay, multiplex PCR amplified TCR CDR3 regions from genomic DNA. Extracted genomic DNA from each cell subset was distributed evenly across all wells of several immunoSEQ 96-well plates, and each plate was treated as a replicate. For sorted subsets, 150 to 250 ng of genomic DNA, equivalent to around 31,000 T cell genomes, went into each replicate PCR. Purified libraries were quantified with a Qubit 3.0 fluorometer, sized on a Bioanalyzer 2100, and re-quantified with the KAPA Library Quantification kit. Every immunoSEQ 96-well plate was sequenced on a separate single-read 150-cycle Illumina NextSeq 550 flow cell. On the authors' methods: The immunoSEQ output contained only junctional sequences without quality scores, so filtering could not match that applied to full-length reads. Sequences were annotated with PyIR, a Python wrapper for IgBLAST v1.9, using IMGT germline references to assign V/J genes and CDR3. Reads were filtered out if the reads had weak V/J assignments (E-value above 1e-6), no CDR3, stop codons, out-of-frame junctions, or ambiguous translated residues. V3J clonotypes were defined by identical inferred V gene, J gene, and CDR3 amino acid sequence. Percentage overlap between repertoires was calculated by dividing the number of shared unique clonotypes by the size of the smaller repertoire. Three approaches were used to assess repertoire richness: RTK rarefaction, the Chao1 estimator, and Recon v2.1 estimates of unobserved clonotypes. Generation probabilities were computed with OLGA for all TCRbeta clonotypes obtained by the gDNA method from several donors. TCRdb carries this immuneACCESS record with in-frame sequences only. Its versions omit some clonotypes, under half of them owing to an unresolved V gene in the studies checked, with the rest unexplained. For V, J and clone size, that table is used; D and trimming come from the DNA. Across this sample there are some 2.1 million clones, with 90% to 95% seen only once. In total, the top ten clones hold roughly 1.7% of the sample.

The source of the sample is a study of shared clonotypes between healthy human individuals (dated by TCRdb to about 2020). Notes on the research overall: Three men and a couple of women, aged 18 to 49 years, made up the cohort. For each donor, three plates each were used for CD4 naive and CD4 memory, two plates were used for CD8 naive, and one plate was used for CD8 memory. To estimate repertoire size and how much clonotypes are shared between individuals, the study performed deep sequencing of blood TCR repertoires from a few healthy adults. Each donor's leukapheresis produced roughly between about 0.8 and 8.9 billion PBMCs. Different laboratories and diverse techniques were used to prepare libraries and sequence TCR repertoires, to increase sequencing depth and limit assay-specific biases. What the study reported, not specific to this receptor: Across a few donors, about 4.5% of naive CD4, over 3% of naive CD8, 2.3% of memory CD4, and 0.3% to 0.45% of memory CD8 clonotypes were shared. Naive subsets generally had larger estimated clonotype richness than memory subsets did. Only blood was sampled, and tissue TCR repertoires likely differ from those in blood. Pairwise subsampling led to the expectation that sequencing depth would affect the degree of clonotype sharing among donors. The genetic and exposure-history diversity represented was limited by the small number of donors. Even with the large sequencing depth, rarefaction of the sorted-subset datasets indicated that sequencing was incomplete. Clonotypes shared by all four sorted-subset donors showed higher generation probabilities than non-shared clonotypes.

CD8 naive samples were CD45RO-negative cells positively selected for CCR7, giving a CD45RA+CCR7+ population that excluded TemRA cells. Donors were healthy HIV-negative adults with no recently reported acute infections or vaccinations. Only Caucasian adults living in Nashville, Tennessee, USA were represented among the donors. Blood was collected by leukapheresis, and PBMCs were isolated by Ficoll-Histopaque density gradient centrifugation and then cryopreserved in liquid nitrogen vapor phase. Purity and quantity of every magnetically sorted T cell population were checked by analytical flow cytometry. Genomic DNA was isolated from every sorted fraction and measured by UV absorbance on a Nanodrop 2000c. The CDR3 covers 13 residues, taking in both the cysteine and the phenylalanine. Just CDR3 DNA is preserved here, 39 bases in frame from base 1. V loses 0 bases of germline sequence and J loses 10 bases, and the interval between the two ends is 13 bases. CDR1 and CDR2 are drawn from the germline V gene: SGHRS, YFSETQ.

The chain uses TRBV5-1 and TRBJ1-2; a tentative D call is TRBD1 (5 bases match). The receptor was isolated from a man between 18 and 35 years old in good health. Some clones in this sample may be carry-over from other donors' samples. Sample: naive CD8+ T cells from PBMCs. The label giving this sample's cell subset or site can be read as: CD45RA+CCR7+. The CDR3 region has the sequence CASSLEGMTDYTF. DNA sequence: TGCGCCAGCAGCTTGGAGGGAATGACAGACTACACCTTC.